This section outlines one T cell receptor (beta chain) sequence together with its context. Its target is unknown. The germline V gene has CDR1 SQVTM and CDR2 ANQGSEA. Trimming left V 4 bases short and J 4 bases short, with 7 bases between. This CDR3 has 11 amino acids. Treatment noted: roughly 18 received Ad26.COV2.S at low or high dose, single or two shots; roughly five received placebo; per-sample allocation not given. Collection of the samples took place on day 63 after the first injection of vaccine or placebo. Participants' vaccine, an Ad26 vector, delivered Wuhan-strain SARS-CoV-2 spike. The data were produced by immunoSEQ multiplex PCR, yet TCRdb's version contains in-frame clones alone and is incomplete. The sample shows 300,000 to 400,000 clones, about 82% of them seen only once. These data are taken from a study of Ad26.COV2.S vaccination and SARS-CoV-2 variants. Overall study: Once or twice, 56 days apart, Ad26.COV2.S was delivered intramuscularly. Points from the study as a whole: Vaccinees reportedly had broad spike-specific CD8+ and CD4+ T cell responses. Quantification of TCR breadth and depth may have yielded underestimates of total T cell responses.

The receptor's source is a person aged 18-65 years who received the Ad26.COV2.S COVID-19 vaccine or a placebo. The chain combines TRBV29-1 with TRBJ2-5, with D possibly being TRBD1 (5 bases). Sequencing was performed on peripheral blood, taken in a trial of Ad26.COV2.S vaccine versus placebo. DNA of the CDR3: TGCAGCGTTGCCAGGGCAGAGACCCAGTACTTC. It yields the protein CSVARAETQYF.